This TCR beta chain was retrieved from a study of shared clonotypes between healthy human individuals. Sequencing used immunoSEQ multiplex PCR; TCRdb keeps in-frame clones, though not all of them. Among 950,000 to 1,100,000 clones listed, under 80% were seen once. The CDR3 is 12 residues long. Germline lookup yields CDR1 SGDLS and CDR2 YYNGEE. The V end was cut by 3 bases, the J end by 7 bases, with 10 bases between. Sequences were obtained from memory CD4+ T cells sorted from blood. The sample's subset: CD45RA-negative fraction. The clonotype was recovered from a man between 18 and 29 years old in good health. The rearrangement links TRBV9 to TRBJ2-5, with D unclear. The CDR3 loop is CASSASGGTQYF. The CDR3 DNA reads TGTGCCAGCAGCGCTTCTGGTGGGACCCAGTACTTC.